This T cell receptor beta chain was captured by sequencing in a study of OX40 agonist ivuxolimab in advanced cancers. The overall study: Each patient was given ivuxolimab into a vein every 2 weeks, at 0.01 to 10 mg/kg. General study points: Clonal expansion among partial responders at 0.1-3.0 mg/kg ranked near the lowest.

Trimming removed 2 bases at V and 0 bases at J, with 9 bases between. The CDR3 has 15 amino acids. Per germline, CDR1 SGHVS and CDR2 FNYEAQ. Assay: immunoSEQ multiplex PCR; the TCRdb copy retains only in-frame clones and omits some. The sample has fewer than 95,000 clones; 85% to 95% are singletons. About this clone: As yet, its antigen is unknown.

V and J are TRBV7-6 and TRBJ2-3, with D uncertain. Sequencing was performed on CD4+ or CD8+ T cells sorted from blood, taken in a trial of the OX40 agonist ivuxolimab. The TCR comes from an adult with an advanced solid tumor such as melanoma, head and neck, liver or kidney cancer. CDR3 sequence reads: CASSLMSESTDTQYF. The CDR3 coding sequence is TGTGCCAGCAGCTTAATGAGCGAGAGCACAGATACGCAGTATTTT.